The clone carrying this T cell receptor (beta chain) appeared many times. A second roughly 6 to 12 cycle PCR used barcoded and J-beta primers. Every single cDNA molecule received a tag from a template-switch adaptor with 12 random nucleotides. All samples gave at least 2.5 million CDR3-containing paired-end reads. Via MiXCR, TCRdb re-called the 5' RACE reads, giving one row per CDR3 protein. The repertoire holds fewer than 1.5 million distinct CDR3 sequences, with 42% as singletons. This record comes from a study of blood T cells in healthy people across ages. A minimum of 6 million PBMCs was isolated per sample. V was cut by 2 bases and J by 3 bases, with 4 bases left in between. Germline V lookup: CDR1 LGHDT, CDR2 YNNKEL (reference sequence). CDR3 size: 12 residues.

The V and J genes are TRBV3-1 and TRBJ2-5; D gene ambiguous. The sample comprised blood. The origin of this receptor is a woman younger than 30 in good health. CDR3 region: CASSQTKETQYF. CDR3 nucleotide sequence: TGTGCCAGCAGCCAAACAAAAGAGACCCAGTACTTC.